The present TCR beta chain was sequenced within a study of blood T cells in healthy people across ages. This clonotype was recorded only once. The second PCR ran roughly 7 to 12 cycles with a sample-barcoded 5' primer and J-beta primers. TCRdb processed the 5' RACE reads anew with MiXCR; each CDR3 protein has one entry. The sample yields over a million distinct CDR3 sequences, roughly two fifths seen once. This CDR3 has 14 amino acids. The germline V and J ends were trimmed by 8 bases and 4 bases, with 16 bases remaining between them. Looked up from germline, CDR1 is SEHNR and CDR2 is FQNEAQ (reference sequence).

Sequenced: blood. The gene calls are TRBV7-9 and TRBJ2-3; D possibly corresponds to TRBD2 (5 bases). The source is a woman aged 18-29 years in good health. The CDR3 coding sequence is TGTGCCAGCGTGAGAACGGGTAGCGCAGATACGCAGTATTTT. Encoded protein: CASVRTGSADTQYF. Full variable domain (rest looked up from reference TRBV7-9 and TRBJ2-3): DTGVSQNPRHKITKRGQNVTFRCDPISEHNRLYWYRQTLGQGPEFLTYFQNEAQLEKSRLLSDRFSAERPKGSFSTLEIQRTEQGDSAMYLCASVRTGSADTQYFGPGTRLTVL.